This paragraph covers one T cell receptor beta chain sequence. This entry comes from a study of blood T cell dynamics during melanoma immunotherapy. Time point specified: week 3, after first cycle of checkpoint inhibitor. At 12 weeks after first infusion, RECIST 1.1 defined response for most patients. No patient had earlier systemic cancer treatment, concurrent immunosuppressants, or another active cancer. Data came from immunoSEQ multiplex PCR; TCRdb stores just in-frame clones and leaves some out. Of thousands of clones listed, 85% are singletons. Germline V gene data show CDR1 as LNHDA and CDR2 as SQIVND (reference sequence). There are 13 residues in the CDR3. The V and J ends lost 6 bases and 10 bases respectively, with 19 bases between them.

J is TRBJ2-7 and V is TRBV19; no firm D call. The TCR was taken from a human donor with melanoma. This specimen consisted of blood, obtained from a patient treated with checkpoint blockade. The CDR3 loop reads CASSFGLNRDQYF. The CDR3 nucleotides read TGTGCCAGTAGCTTCGGGCTTAACAGAGACCAGTACTTC. The complete variable domain, with remaining parts taken from reference TRBV19 and TRBJ2-7, reads DGGITQSPKYLFRKEGQNVTLSCEQNLNHDAMYWYRQDPGQGLRLIYYSQIVNDFQKGDIAEGYSVSREKKESFPLTVTSAQKNPTAFYLCASSFGLNRDQYFGPGTRLTVT.